The TCR beta chain described here comes from a study of cytomegalovirus exposure and HLA in healthy donors. Amplification used 60 Vbeta primers and 13 Jbeta primers. In the original analysis: Counted up in a later analysis, unique TCR beta chains came to 65 million to 100 million, with around 9.9 million shared. The table came from immunoSEQ multiplex PCR; TCRdb's copy has only in-frame clones and leaves some out. D and trimming were read from the DNA, whereas the V and J calls and clone size are those reported in that table. Here the sample spans about 150,000 clones, 70% to 80% being singletons. The clonotype originates from a woman aged 40 to 49 in good health and CMV-seronegative. The specimen sequenced was PBMCs.

The CDR3 nucleotides read TGTGCCAGCAGCGCCGACAGGGTGAGAACTGAAGCTTTCTTT. It specifies CASSADRVRTEAFF. The rearrangement links TRBV7-8 to TRBJ1-1; 7 bases align to TRBD1. V shed 5 bases and J 5 bases; nucleotides not matched to a gene: 8. Germline loops: CDR1 SGHVS, CDR2 FQNEAQ. This CDR3 is 14 amino acids long.